This T cell receptor beta chain came from a study of cytomegalovirus exposure and HLA in healthy donors (dated by TCRdb to 2017 to 2019). Study-wide context: An earlier analysis of approximately 590 of the donors reported 276 Gb of sequence data and more than 90 million unique TCR beta sequences from 150 million to 200 million T cells. The number of donors typed differed by locus, with roughly 620-630 for A, B, C, DRB1 and DQB1, around 560 for DQA1, under 610 for DPA1, and approximately 470 for DPB1. Every repertoire in the discovery cohort had been generated on one and the same sequencing platform. High-throughput TCR immunosequencing, statistical association of individual TCRs with disease status, and machine learning were combined to predict cytomegalovirus infection status. The study aimed to test whether cataloging public T cell receptors could reveal signatures of past pathogen exposure. Of the 398 genotyped donors, about 80% fell in the genetic ancestry cluster associated with self-reported Caucasian donors. Rather than drawing on any new phenotypic data, the later analysis identified candidate immune exposures from TCR beta sequences and the way those sequences occurred across donors. Using immunosequencing, the study profiled T cell repertoires from 666 subjects and related those repertoires to cytomegalovirus serostatus. Because of strong linkage in the cohort, roughly five DR-DQ haplotypes were treated as single units for association and clustering. Donor age, sex, ethnicity and CMV serostatus were compiled together with the repertoire data. An early release covering roughly 640 HLA-typed donors comprised approximately 290 gigabases of sequencing data and roughly 85 million unique TCR sequences. Class I and class II HLA loci were covered by the typing at four-digit resolution. A later genetic analysis took genome-wide SNP genotypes for about three fifths of the roughly 700 donors and used that subset as a discovery cohort. An earlier analysis of approximately 640 of the donors applied high-throughput TCR beta sequencing to assess whether each TCR beta V gene segment acted as functional or pseudogenic. Among almost 400 genotyped donors of the cohort, an average of roughly 240,000 unique TCR beta nucleotide sequences were sequenced per donor, roughly a sixth of them non-productive. In a later analysis, previously published TCR beta repertoires from about 640 donors were re-analyzed and high-resolution HLA genotyping was added so that TCR occurrence patterns could be studied. A separate validation cohort of roughly 130 different subjects was used in addition to the approximately 700-subject first cohort. Points the paper makes about the study in general: In a later analysis, HLA-associated TCR beta chains were found to be more clonally expanded and to have lower generation probabilities than equally common non-associated chains. According to a later analysis, TCR association rates differed among HLA loci, with DRB1 alleles showing the most associated TCRs and HLA-C alleles showing the fewest. This cohort had only TCR beta chains sequenced, and the lack of alpha or paired-chain data limited which features could be detected. In the study, some 180 TCR beta chains were listed as associated with cytomegalovirus. Presence/absence analyses assumed roughly uniform sequencing depth across donors, an assumption that may not hold. According to a later analysis, parvovirus B19, influenza, CMV and Epstein-Barr virus appeared linked to several top co-occurrence clusters. Linkage disequilibrium might explain the correlated functional status among segregating V segments, but an unknown experimental factor could not be excluded. A later analysis found that most CMV-associated TCR beta chains appeared HLA-restricted, with HLA associations seemingly driven largely by CMV exposure. For the cohort, immune exposure information was limited to CMV serostatus. An earlier analysis of several hundred of the donors showed that most TCR beta V segments appeared in productive rearrangements either about 90% or about 30% of the time, which broadly matched IMGT annotations. It was suggested by the authors that the approach could potentially be generalized to other disease states and immunological phenotypes. A cluster of highly shared sequence variants was judged likely to be a technical artifact of the sequencing pipeline. The classifier was reported to diagnose cytomegalovirus status with high specificity and sensitivity in both the original cohort and the validation cohort. Some IMGT-functional V segments, including TRBV6-2 and TRBV6-3, could not be told apart with the 87-base-pair reads, so those segments were excluded. Strong co-occurrence of HLA alleles, especially DR and DQ, made assigning TCR associations to individual alleles difficult. In vitro tests confirmed that a few of the cytomegalovirus-associated TCR beta chains recognize cytomegalovirus antigens. A further reported finding was that TCR beta sequences accurately predicted the HLA-A and HLA-B alleles for most subjects in the first cohort. Most TCR sequences were observed very rarely across donors, whereas some public TCRs were present in many individuals. HLA typing was unavailable for some donors at each locus, so association tests used only the typed subset. Specific HLA alleles were associated with more than 15,000 TCR beta sequences at a false discovery rate of 0.05 in a later analysis. An association between a missense DCLRE1C variant and V-gene and J-gene trimming of TCR beta chains was found in a later genetic analysis and replicated in an independent cohort. According to a later genetic analysis, donors in an Asian-associated ancestry cluster had fewer N-insertions in productive TCRs than the roughly 670-donor mean. The earlier analysis of about 600 of the donors excluded seventeen rarely observed V segments, including chromosome 9 orphons, because counts were too low.

About this clone: Its recognized antigen is unknown. Base qualities are not recorded, but no much larger clone differs from it by a single base.

The cohort was made up of approximately 670 healthy bone marrow donors. Cohort members were all nominally healthy when sampled, although unrecorded immune exposures were likely present. The donor was CMV seropositive and belonged to the group of 250 to 300 seropositive cohort members. Each donor provided a peripheral blood sample, and peripheral blood mononuclear cells were used for TCR beta sequencing. The Qiagen DNeasy Blood Extraction Kit was used to extract genomic DNA from the blood cell samples. Library creation used the immunoSEQ multiplex PCR assay. The multiplex PCR relied on a mix of 60 forward primers for TCR Vbeta segments and 13 reverse primers for TCR Jbeta segments. The CDR3 region of rearranged TCR beta genes was amplified from genomic DNA by a multiplex PCR assay. The amplified TCR beta libraries were sequenced on the Illumina HiSeq System as 87-base-pair reads. Turning to the authors' computational methods: A later analysis tallied approximately 87 million unique TCR beta chains across the approximately 670 repertoires, and about 10 million of those chains were shared by two or more donors. To remove PCR and sequencing errors, raw reads were error-corrected and collapsed into unique sequences using a nearest-neighbor algorithm that merged closely related sequences. Alignment of CDR3 sequences to IMGT reference sequences was used to assign V, D and J gene segments. For a sequence to be retained, a match of at least six nucleotides to both a V gene segment and a J gene segment was required. A rearrangement counted as productive if the CDR3 had no stop codons and remained in frame with V and J, and every other rearrangement counted as non-productive. CDR3 was defined according to IMGT convention as the region running from the second conserved V-encoded cysteine to the conserved J-encoded phenylalanine. In an earlier analysis of around 600 of the donors, sequences lacking an unambiguous match to a single V gene segment were excluded. In an earlier analysis of roughly 500 of the donors, V segments were called functional above 56.7% productive rearrangements and were called segregating when the between-donor standard deviation exceeded 5%. A statistical classification framework was developed to diagnose cytomegalovirus status using the catalog of TCR beta chain sequences. In a later analysis, TCR nucleotide sequences were compared against IMGT/GENE-DB human TR gene sequences so that V and J genes could be assigned. A later analysis assigned CDR3 sequences and most-parsimonious VDJ recombination scenarios with the TCRdist pipeline. In a later analysis, every TCR beta chain was defined by the combination of its CDR3 amino acid sequence and its V-gene family, and reads without a unique V-gene family were dropped. To address suspected cross-contamination and a sequencing artifact, a later analysis removed 450 to 700 highly shared, low-generation-probability nucleotide sequences. In a later analysis, a clonal expansion index was calculated for each public chain from normalized within-repertoire ranks of inferred template counts. Generation probabilities in a later analysis came from a VDJ recombination model fitted to out-of-frame rearrangements, and those results were checked against IGoR. In a later analysis, hypergeometric tests were used to score TCR-TCR, TCR-HLA and TCR-CMV co-occurrence, with a repertoire-size bias correction applied to TCR pairs. To estimate false discovery rates, a later analysis permuted the HLA or CMV assignments 20 times. In a later analysis, co-occurring TCRs were grouped using DBSCAN, with TCRdist sequence similarity added in when clustering inside HLA-allele-positive subsets. Repertoires with fewer than 30,000 or more than 120,000 public chains were left out of co-occurrence clustering, as were a handful of repertoires with anomalous nucleotide sharing. Not all clones reach the TCRdb copy of this immuneACCESS table, which keeps in-frame sequences only. Checked studies attribute under half of the gap to unresolved V genes and leave the rest unexplained. V and J calls and clone size are those listed in that table; D and trimming were worked out from the DNA. Within this sample are 120,000 or so clones, with 10% of them counted one time only. The ten largest clonotypes hold about 4.6% of the sample.

CDR1 MNHNY and CDR2 SVGAGI were looked up in the germline V gene (reference sequence). The CDR3 contains 15 residues, cysteine and phenylalanine counted. The sequence is cut down to CDR3 DNA, 45 bases in frame from base 1. Compared with germline, V lacks 5 bases and J lacks 3 bases; bases without a gene match: 7. Sequenced input: PBMCs. This TCR derives from a young woman in good health and CMV-seropositive. The rearranged segments are TRBV6-6 and TRBJ1-1; TRBD1 agrees with 9 junctional bases. The nucleotide sequence reads TGTGCCAGCAGTGCCTACAGGGGGCCCGACACTGAAGCTTTCTTT. Its protein product is CASSAYRGPDTEAFF.